This TCR beta chain was captured in a study of shared clonotypes between healthy human individuals. This clone was seen just once. TCRdb keeps only in-frame clones here, not all; method: immunoSEQ multiplex PCR. Of around 1,000,000 clones in the sample, around three quarters were seen once. V lost 1 base and J lost 8, with 3 bases in between. The V gene's germline CDR1 is MGHDK and CDR2 SYGVNS. CDR3 size: 12 residues. Each sample came from a Caucasian adult donor living in Nashville, Tennessee. This receptor was identified in a man aged 18 to 35 in good health. Some clones in this sample may be carry-over from other donors' samples. V gene TRBV25-1 combines with J gene TRBJ1-6; D is unresolved. Sequencing was carried out using memory CD4+ T cells from PBMCs. Subset in this sample: CD45RA-negative fraction. The DNA for the CDR3 is TGTGCCAGCAGTGAATTCTATTCACCCCTCCACTTT. Its protein product is CASSEFYSPLHF.